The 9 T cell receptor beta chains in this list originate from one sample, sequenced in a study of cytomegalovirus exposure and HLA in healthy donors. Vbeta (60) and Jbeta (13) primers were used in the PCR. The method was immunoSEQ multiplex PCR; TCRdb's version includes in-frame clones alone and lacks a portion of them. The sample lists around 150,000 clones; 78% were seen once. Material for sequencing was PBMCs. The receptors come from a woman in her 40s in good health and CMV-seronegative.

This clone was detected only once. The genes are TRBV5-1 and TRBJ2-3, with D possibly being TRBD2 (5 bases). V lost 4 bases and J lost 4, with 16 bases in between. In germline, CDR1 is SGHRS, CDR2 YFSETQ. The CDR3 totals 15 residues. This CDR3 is CASSLGPGWADTQYF. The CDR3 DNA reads TGCGCCAGCAGCCTCGGACCGGGGTGGGCAGATACGCAGTATTTT. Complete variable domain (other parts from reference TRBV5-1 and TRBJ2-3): KAGVTQTPRYLIKTRGQQVTLSCSPISGHRSVSWYQQTPGQGLQFLFEYFSETQRNKGNFPGRFSGRQFSNSRSEMNVSTLELGDSALYLCASSLGPGWADTQYFGPGTRLTVL.

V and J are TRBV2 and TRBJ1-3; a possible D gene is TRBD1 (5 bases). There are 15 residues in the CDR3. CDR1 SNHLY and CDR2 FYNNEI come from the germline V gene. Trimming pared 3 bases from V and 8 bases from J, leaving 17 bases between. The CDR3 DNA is TGTGCCAGCAGTGAGGGGCGGGGAACGGGTGACACCATATATTTT. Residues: CASSEGRGTGDTIYF.

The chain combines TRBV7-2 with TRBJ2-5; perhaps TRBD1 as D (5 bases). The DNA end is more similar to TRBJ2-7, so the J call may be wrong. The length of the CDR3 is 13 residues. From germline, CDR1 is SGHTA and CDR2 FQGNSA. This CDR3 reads CASSLRRDYEQYF. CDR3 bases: TGTGCCAGCAGCTTACGCAGGGACTACGAGCAGTACTTC.

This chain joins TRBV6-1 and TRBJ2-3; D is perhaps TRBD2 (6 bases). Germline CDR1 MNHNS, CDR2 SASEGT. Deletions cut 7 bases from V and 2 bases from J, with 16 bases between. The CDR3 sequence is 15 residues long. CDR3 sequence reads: CASTGGATTTDTQYF. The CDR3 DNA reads TGTGCCAGCACCGGAGGGGCCACTACCACAGATACGCAGTATTTT.

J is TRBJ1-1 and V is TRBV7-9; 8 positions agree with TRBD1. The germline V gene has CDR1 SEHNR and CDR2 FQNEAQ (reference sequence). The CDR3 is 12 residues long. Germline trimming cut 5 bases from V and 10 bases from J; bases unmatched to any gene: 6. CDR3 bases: TGTGCCAGCAGCCAGACAGGGGTAGGAGCTTTCTTT. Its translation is CASSQTGVGAFF. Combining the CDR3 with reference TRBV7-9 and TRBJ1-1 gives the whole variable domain DTGVSQNPRHKITKRGQNVTFRCDPISEHNRLYWYRQTLGQGPEFLTYFQNEAQLEKSRLLSDRFSAERPKGSFSTLEIQRTEQGDSAMYLCASSQTGVGAFFGQGTRLTVV.

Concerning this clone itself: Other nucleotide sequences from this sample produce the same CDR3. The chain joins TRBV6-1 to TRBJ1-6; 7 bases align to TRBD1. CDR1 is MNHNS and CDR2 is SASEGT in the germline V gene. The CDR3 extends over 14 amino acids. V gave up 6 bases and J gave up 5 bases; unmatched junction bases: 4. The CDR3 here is CASRGTADNSPLHF. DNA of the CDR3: TGTGCCAGCAGGGGGACAGCGGATAATTCACCCCTCCACTTT.

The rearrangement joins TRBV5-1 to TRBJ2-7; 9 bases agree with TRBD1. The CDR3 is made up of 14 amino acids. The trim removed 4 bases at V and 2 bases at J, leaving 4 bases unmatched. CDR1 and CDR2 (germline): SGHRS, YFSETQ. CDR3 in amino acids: CASSGTGSTYEQYF. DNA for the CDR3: TGCGCCAGCAGCGGGACAGGGAGTACCTACGAGCAGTACTTC. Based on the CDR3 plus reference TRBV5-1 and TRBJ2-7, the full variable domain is KAGVTQTPRYLIKTRGQQVTLSCSPISGHRSVSWYQQTPGQGLQFLFEYFSETQRNKGNFPGRFSGRQFSNSRSEMNVSTLELGDSALYLCASSGTGSTYEQYFGPGTRLTVT.

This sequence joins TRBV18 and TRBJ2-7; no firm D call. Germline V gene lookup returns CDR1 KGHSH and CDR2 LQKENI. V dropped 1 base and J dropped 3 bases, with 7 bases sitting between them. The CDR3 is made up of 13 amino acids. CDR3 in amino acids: CASSPRSGYEQYF. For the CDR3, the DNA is TGTGCCAGCTCACCACGCTCGGGCTACGAGCAGTACTTC.

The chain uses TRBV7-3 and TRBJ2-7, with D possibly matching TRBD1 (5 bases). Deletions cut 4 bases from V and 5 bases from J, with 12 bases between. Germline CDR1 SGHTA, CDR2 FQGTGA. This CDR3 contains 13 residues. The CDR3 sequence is CASSYRWGDEQYF. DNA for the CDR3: TGTGCCAGCAGCTATCGTTGGGGCGACGAGCAGTACTTC.